The following is a T cell receptor (beta chain) sequence with its context. The sequence runs out 3 residues before the end of the CDR3; the remainder is reconstructed from the germline J gene. The table came from immunoSEQ multiplex PCR; TCRdb's copy has only in-frame clones and leaves some out. The sample spans about 23,000 clones; the ten largest clones claim 9.1%. This CDR3 is 13 amino acids long. Germline values: CDR1 SGHRS, CDR2 YFSETQ. V lost 3 bases to trimming and J lost 5 bases, with 11 bases between them. This entry comes from a study of T cells in women clearing cervical HPV infection. This chain uses TRBV5-1 with TRBJ1-1; tentatively, D is TRBD1 (5 bases). The source is a woman aged 18 to 75 with a cervical HPV16 infection that either progressed to CIN3+ or cleared (not recorded which). Sequencing was performed on blood buffy coat. The CDR3 bases that were read are TGCGCCAGCAGCTCAGGGAGTCGGACTGAA. It codes for CASSSGSRTE. The complete CDR3 protein is CASSSGSRTEAFF.